The present T cell receptor beta chain was sequenced within a study of identical twins (dated by TCRdb to 2015 to 2016). For the wider study: To test whether fetal clonotypes persist, this study deep-sequenced TCR alpha and beta repertoires from monozygotic twins, from unrelated adults of various ages, and from cord blood. To rule out contamination, the twin experiments were replicated at different times with different library preparation protocols.

This clonotype has ten or more counts. Its antigen is not yet known. Base qualities are not recorded, but no much larger clone differs from it by a single base. The receptor library was made with 5' RACE. The sequencer was an Illumina HiSeq 2000. Template switching added a universal primer binding site, and the final cDNA carried a unique molecular identifier that allowed TCR cDNA molecules to be counted accurately. Specific primers in the conserved constant-segment region were used to synthesize first-strand cDNA for the TCR alpha and beta chains. Each cDNA library was double barcoded, with a SMART-Mk sample barcode plus Illumina barcodes, to control for contamination. TruSeq adapter sequences, together with Illumina sample barcodes, were added in two successive PCR steps. The TCR alpha and beta cDNA libraries were sequenced on the Illumina HiSeq platform using custom primers. For the original study's pipeline: MiGEC processed the raw reads to extract unique molecular identifiers, while MiXCR was used to determine the CDR3 positions. Recombination models were inferred per individual with the repgenHMM and IGoR tools using an EM algorithm. Shared clonotype analysis was performed with the tcR package in R, normalizing sharing by the product of cloneset sizes. To study raw recombination without the effects of thymic and clonal selection, out-of-frame nonproductive sequences were analyzed. TCRdb reanalyzed the raw reads on its own, using fastp at Q25 for trimming and MiXCR for clone calling, and kept in-frame beta chains. Each CDR3 protein gets just one entry, which takes the most common genes and DNA from the rows behind it. The V and J calls follow TCRdb's processing rather than the paper's. In all, the sample holds 1.5 million to 2 million distinct CDR3 sequences, and around 33% of those were seen once. Over 0.25% of the sample rests with the top ten.

Study-level results and caveats: Invariant T cells such as MAIT and iNKT could partly confound zero-insertion analyses, though diverse VJ usage argued against this for most clonotypes. The excess sharing between twins in beta out-of-frame sequences was weaker because fewer shared sequences reduced the signal-to-noise ratio. Abundant cord blood beta clonotypes had fewer insertions, young adult naive repertoires showed a similar but weaker trend, and memory repertoires showed no such trend. Because the same donors could not be followed over many years, conclusions were based on cross-sectional statistical analysis. Compared with coincidental sharing between unrelated individuals, an excess of low generation-probability sequences was observed among out-of-frame TCR alpha sequences shared between twins. In monozygotic twins, recombination models systematically underestimated out-of-frame TCR alpha sharing, but the models matched the sharing seen between unrelated individuals.

Unmatched junction bases come to 8, with V trimmed by 6 bases and J by 6 bases. For CDR1 and CDR2, the germline V gene lists ENHRY and SYGVKD. The CDR3 spans 13 residues, from the cysteine through the phenylalanine. Kept here is only the CDR3 DNA, which spans 39 bases and is read in frame from base 1. Every donor was a healthy Caucasian. The rearrangement joined TRBV10-3 to TRBJ2-7; 7 central bases correspond to TRBD1. The TCR sequence derives from a newborn girl in good health. The sample was cord blood. The encoded CDR3 is CAISLITGAEQYF. In nucleotide form, the sequence is TGTGCCATCAGCCTTATTACAGGGGCCGAGCAGTACTTC.